The rows below give T cell receptor beta chains drawn from one sample of a study of blood T cell repertoires in COVID-19. Using immunoSEQ multiplex PCR, the repertoire was profiled, and TCRdb retains in-frame clones only, with some absent. This sample has tens of thousands of clones, with about 74% found just once. The sample consisted of peripheral blood. These receptors were taken from a woman of 80 years or more with acute or convalescent COVID-19. Both conserved end residues are part of each CDR3. Clone sizes are given selectively: once, few, many, or a class where the clone is expanded.

j_call clone_size cdr3_length v_call cdr3_aa
TRBJ1-1 NA 14 TRBV5-1 CASSPDRGGTEAFF
TRBJ1-5 NA 15 TRBV19 CASSIDRGDNQPQHF
TRBJ2-2 many 14 TRBV5-1 CASSPQTGTGELFF
TRBJ1-5 NA 15 TRBV30 CAWSVGTGGNQPQHF
TRBJ2-1 NA 15 TRBV9 CASSVEVGSSGEQFF
TRBJ2-1 NA 13 TRBV19 CASSPRDYPRQFF
TRBJ2-3 NA 16 TRBV7-2 CASSLTSGYSTDTQYF
TRBJ2-5 NA 17 TRBV4-3 CASSRYAGTGGMETQYF
TRBJ2-5 NA 15 TRBV6-2/TRBV6-3 CASSSGLAGLETQYF
TRBJ2-3 NA 12 TRBV19 CASARGADTQYF